The entry that follows covers one T cell receptor (beta chain) sequence. Produced via immunoSEQ multiplex PCR; TCRdb's table is partial and in-frame only. The table has 120,000 or so clones, 80% to 95% seen once. The sample comes from a study of control samples from healthy donors and cancer patients. The CDR3 has 14 amino acids. The germline CDR1 and CDR2 sequences are WSHSY and SAAADI. The V gene lost 6 bases and the J gene lost 2 bases, with 10 bases spanning the gap. The source material was PBMCs. The V call is TRBV10-2, the J call TRBJ2-2, with a weak D call TRBD2 (6 bases). The receptor was isolated from a man older than 75 with head and neck cancer. CDR3 nucleotides: TGCGCCAGCAGACCCGGGGGTAACACCGGGGAGCTGTTTTTT. Translated: CASRPGGNTGELFF.